The T cell receptor beta chain described here comes from a study of a mutant IDH1 vaccine in newly diagnosed glioma. On the study more broadly: The sex distribution of treated patients was 62.5% male and about 38% female, with a mean age of 40.4 years. Patients' prior therapy spanned radiotherapy, temozolomide, or both; most underwent both. Participants attended visit V12, the safety follow-up, at week 35, and then attended visit V13 at week 47.

As for time point: week 35, safety follow-up. Each dose of the vaccine consisted of 300 ug of mutant IDH1 20-mer peptide, with topical imiquimod. Measured with immunoSEQ multiplex PCR; TCRdb has only the in-frame clones, and not every one. The sample includes about 54,000 clones, 86% of them seen just once. On this clone itself: Its antigen is currently unknown.

The sequencing used PBMCs, collected from a glioma patient whose treatment included an IDH1 peptide vaccine. This receptor was obtained from a man aged 35-49 years with glioma.

The CDR3 DNA sequence: TGTGCCAGCAGCCCGGGACAGGTTGCGGATACGCAGTATTTT. It yields the protein CASSPGQVADTQYF. The chain combines TRBV14 with TRBJ2-3; 8 nucleotides align to TRBD1. Trimming at V came to 4 bases and at J to 6 bases, leaving 6 bases not matched to a gene. CDR3 length: 14 residues. CDR1 and CDR2 from the germline V gene are SGHDN and FVKESK. Filled out from reference TRBV14 and TRBJ2-3, the complete variable domain reads EAGVTQFPSHSVIEKGQTVTLRCDPISGHDNLYWYRRVMGKEIKFLLHFVKESKQDESGMPNNRFLAERTGGTYSTLKVQPAELEDSGVYFCASSPGQVADTQYFGPGTRLTVL.